This T cell receptor gamma chain stems from a study of γδ T cells in repeated Plasmodium falciparum infection. Across the study: Samples were taken at baseline, before some infections, and 21 days after each. Malian gammadelta TCRs were studied during no-transmission periods and across acute malaria episodes.

There are a few counts of this clone. A read error likely explains why the TCRdb protein, taken from a much larger clone, differs from this DNA's translation at residue 3; the protein shown is translated from the DNA. Each sorted gammadelta sample had TRG and TRD chains sequenced. TCRdb re-called the multiplex PCR reads using CATT. The sample shows around 25,000 gamma-chain clones, under 3% of them seen only once. Bulk repertoires came from Vgamma9/Vdelta2+ or Vdelta2-negative gammadelta T cells flow-sorted from PBMC. Germline values: CDR1 EGSNGY, CDR2 YDSYNSKV. This CDR3 has 14 amino acids. Sequencing was carried out using gamma-delta T cells from blood. The TCR originated in a pool of human donors (malaria-infected and uninfected, not separated). The chain links TRGV2 to TRGJ1 or TRGJ2. Because TCRdb records no J gene, it was assigned here through a match of the DNA to germline. The CDR3 spells CAPWDGFYYYKKLF. DNA for the CDR3: TGTGCCCCCTGGGACGGATTTTATTATTATAAGAAACTCTTT.